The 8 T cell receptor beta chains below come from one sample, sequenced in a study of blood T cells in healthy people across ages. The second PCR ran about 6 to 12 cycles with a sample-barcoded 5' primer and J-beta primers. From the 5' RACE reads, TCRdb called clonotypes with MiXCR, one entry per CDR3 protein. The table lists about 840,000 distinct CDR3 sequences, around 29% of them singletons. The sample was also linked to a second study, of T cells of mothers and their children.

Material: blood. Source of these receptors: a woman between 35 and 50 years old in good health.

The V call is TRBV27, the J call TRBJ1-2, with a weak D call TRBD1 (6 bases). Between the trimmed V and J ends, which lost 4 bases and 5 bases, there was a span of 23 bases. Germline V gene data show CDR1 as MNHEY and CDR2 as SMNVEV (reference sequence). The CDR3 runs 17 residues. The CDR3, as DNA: TGTGCCAGCAGTTCCCGTGACTACAGGGTAAAAGAGTATGGCTACACCTTC. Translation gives CASSSRDYRVKEYGYTF.

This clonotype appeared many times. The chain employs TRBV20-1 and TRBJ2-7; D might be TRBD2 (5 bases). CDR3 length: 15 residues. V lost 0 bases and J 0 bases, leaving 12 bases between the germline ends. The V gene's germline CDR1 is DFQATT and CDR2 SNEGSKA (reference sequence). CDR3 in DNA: TGCAGTGCTAGAGATGCCGGACTGAGCTCCTACGAGCAGTACTTC. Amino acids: CSARDAGLSSYEQYF.

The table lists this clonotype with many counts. CDR3 in amino acids: CASSLTGRNGEKLFF. CDR3 DNA: TGCGCCAGCAGCTTGACGGGGAGGAACGGTGAAAAACTGTTTTTT. The chain carries TRBV5-1 and TRBJ1-4; the D is unclear. The CDR3 has 15 residues. V gave up 1 base and J gave up 7 bases, with 14 bases separating them. Looked up from germline, CDR1 is SGHRS and CDR2 is YFSETQ.

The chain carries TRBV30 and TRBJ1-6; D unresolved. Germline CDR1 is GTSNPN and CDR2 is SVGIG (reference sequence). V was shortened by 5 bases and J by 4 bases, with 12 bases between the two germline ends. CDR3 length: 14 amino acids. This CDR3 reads CAWVAQPYNSPLHF. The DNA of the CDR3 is TGTGCCTGGGTAGCGCAACCATATAATTCACCCCTCCACTTT. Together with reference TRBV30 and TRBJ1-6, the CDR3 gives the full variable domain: SQTIHQWPATLVQPVGSPLSLECTVEGTSNPNLYWYRQAAGRGLQLLFYSVGIGQISSEVPQNLSASRPQDRQFILSSKKLLLSDSGFYLCAWVAQPYNSPLHFGNGTRLTVT.

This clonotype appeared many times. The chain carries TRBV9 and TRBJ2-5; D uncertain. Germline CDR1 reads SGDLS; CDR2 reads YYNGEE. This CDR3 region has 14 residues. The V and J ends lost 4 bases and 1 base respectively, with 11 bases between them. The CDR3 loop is CASSPEGSQETQYF. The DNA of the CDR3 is TGTGCCAGCAGCCCAGAAGGCAGCCAAGAGACCCAGTACTTC.

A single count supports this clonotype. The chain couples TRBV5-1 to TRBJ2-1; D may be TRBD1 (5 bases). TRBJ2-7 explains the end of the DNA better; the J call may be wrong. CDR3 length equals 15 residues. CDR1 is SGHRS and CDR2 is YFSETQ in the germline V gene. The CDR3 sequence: CASSTSPQGSYEQYF. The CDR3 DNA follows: TGCGCCAGCAGCACCAGCCCGCAGGGATCCTACGAGCAGTACTTC.

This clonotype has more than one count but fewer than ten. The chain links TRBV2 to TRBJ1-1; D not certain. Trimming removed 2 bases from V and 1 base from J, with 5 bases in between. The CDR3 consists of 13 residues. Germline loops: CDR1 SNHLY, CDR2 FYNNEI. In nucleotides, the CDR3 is TGTGCCAGCAGTGAATCTCCGAACACTGAAGCTTTCTTT. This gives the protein CASSESPNTEAFF. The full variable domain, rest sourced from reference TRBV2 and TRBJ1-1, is EPEVTQTPSHQVTQMGQEVILRCVPISNHLYFYWYRQILGQKVEFLVSFYNNEISEKSEIFDDQFSVERPDGSNFTLKIRSTKLEDSAMYFCASSESPNTEAFFGQGTRLTVV.

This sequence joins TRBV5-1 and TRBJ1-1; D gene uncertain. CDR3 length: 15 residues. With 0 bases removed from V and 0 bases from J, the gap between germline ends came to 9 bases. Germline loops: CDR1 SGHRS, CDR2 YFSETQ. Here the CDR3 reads CASSLAGGLNTEAFF. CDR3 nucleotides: TGCGCCAGCAGCTTGGCCGGAGGGCTGAACACTGAAGCTTTCTTT.